This T cell receptor beta chain stems from a study of Graves' ophthalmopathy and Graves' hyperthyroidism. Study context: Where ophthalmopathy was absent within 18 months of follow-up, hyperthyroidism was stable.

Study outcomes and limitations: A majority of expanded thyroid clonotypes exceeding 0.001 frequency were likewise present in blood.

On this clonotype itself: The antigen is not known. Given a much more abundant clone one base away, this may be a read error.

Germline-derived CDR1 and CDR2 are SEHNR and FQNEAQ (reference sequence). The CDR3 consists of 13 residues. Beta-chain TCR CDR3 regions were amplified from RNA transcripts. In the first round, RT-PCR was carried out with HTBI primers, and a multiplex PCR formed the second round. MiXCR, run by TCRdb on the multiplex PCR reads, gives a single entry per CDR3 protein. The repertoire holds about 1.1 million distinct CDR3 sequences, with about two fifths as singletons. This chain connects TRBV7-9 to TRBJ2-7; D is possibly TRBD2 (5 bases). What was sequenced was peripheral blood or thyroid tissue (not recorded which). The sequence was collected from an adult man with Graves' hyperthyroidism. CDR3 bases: TGTGCCAGCAGTGGTGCTTCAGACTACGGGCAGTACTTC. Amino acids: CASSGASDYGQYF.